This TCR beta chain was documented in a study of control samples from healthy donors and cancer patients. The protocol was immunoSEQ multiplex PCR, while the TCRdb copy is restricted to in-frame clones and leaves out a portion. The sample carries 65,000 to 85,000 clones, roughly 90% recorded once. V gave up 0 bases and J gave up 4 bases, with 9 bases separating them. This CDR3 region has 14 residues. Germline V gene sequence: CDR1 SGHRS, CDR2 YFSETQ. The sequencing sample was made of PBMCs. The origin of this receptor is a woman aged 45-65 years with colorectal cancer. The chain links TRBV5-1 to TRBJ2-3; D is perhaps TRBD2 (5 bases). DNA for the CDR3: TGCGCCAGCAGCTTGGGAGAGGGTTCAGATACGCAGTATTTT. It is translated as CASSLGEGSDTQYF.